The T cell receptor beta chain described here comes from a study of human T cells and chemical hapten exposure. This clonotype was counted at least ten times. As yet, its antigen is unknown. TCRdb re-analysed the RACE reads in MiXCR, keeping a single row per CDR3 protein. Among about 49,000 distinct CDR3 sequences, roughly 9.5% were seen once, and the ten largest hold 4.5%. The CDR3 is 16 amino acids. Between the trimmed V and J ends, which lost 1 base and 6 bases, there was a span of 16 bases. Germline CDR1 and CDR2: SGHAT and FQNNGV. Time point indicated: patch test 1, 2 weeks after DPC sensitization. The treatment here: therapeutic diphenylcyclopropenone sensitization with weekly scalp DPC. The study's findings and limits: Sensitizing to DPC left TCRs with a frequency above 1 in 1000 unaltered. Expanded TCRs made up significantly more big CDR3 similarity clusters than controls did.

The chain has TRBV11-2 and TRBJ2-1; maybe TRBD1 (6 bases). Sequencing used whole blood, obtained in connection with sensitization to the hapten diphenylcyclopropenone (DPC). The receptor was isolated from a woman in her fifties or sixties with alopecia areata. Some clones in this sample may be carry-over from other donors' samples. The CDR3 sequence is CASSLVGGAGRNEQFF. CDR3 in DNA: TGTGCCAGCAGCTTAGTTGGGGGCGCGGGTCGCAATGAGCAGTTCTTC. The complete variable domain, with remaining parts taken from reference TRBV11-2 and TRBJ2-1, reads EAGVAQSPRYKIIEKRQSVAFWCNPISGHATLYWYQQILGQGPKLLIQFQNNGVVDDSQLPKDRFSAERLKGVDSTLKIQPAKLEDSAVYLCASSLVGGAGRNEQFFGPGTRLTVL.